This T cell receptor (beta chain) was retrieved from a study of TIL therapy for anti-PD-1-resistant metastatic lung cancer (dated by TCRdb to the early 2020s). Background for the entire study: A median age of approximately 50 years (range roughly 38-75) and a median tumor PD-L1 proportion score of 6% were recorded among enrolled patients. T cell receptor beta sequencing of tumor and peripheral blood was used to follow clonotypes across the tumor, the expanded TIL product and serial blood samples. Across the cohort, whole-exome sequencing showed a median non-synonymous tumor mutation burden of approximately 1.5 mutations per megabase. Most of the cohort had lung adenocarcinoma, including a few EGFR-mutant tumors and two ALK-rearranged tumors, and half of the patients were either current or former smokers. Broader findings and caveats from the paper: Compared with baseline intratumoral T cells, expanded TIL cultures were more clonal and less diverse (median clonality around 6% vs 30%, p < 0.0001). The study protocol defined all tumor marker inferences as exploratory. The cohort was highly selected, with more treatment-naive, never-smoker and oncogene-addicted patients than typical, limiting generalizability. High clonal turnover was observed in TIL culture, with many enriched product clones not detected in the baseline tumor, which suggested clonal contraction rather than faithful expansion.

CDR1 and CDR2, looked up from the germline V gene, are LGHNA and YSLEER. Here V drops 4 bases and J drops 4 bases, and the junction holds 4 bases not matched to any gene. The CDR3 numbers 15 residues from cysteine through phenylalanine. The read is trimmed to its CDR3 DNA, 45 bases read in frame from base 1. This clone was picked up one time. Its antigen remains undetermined. No much larger clonotype is one base removed from it; base qualities were not supplied. The time point label for this specimen denotes: pre-treatment sample, taken before nivolumab and TIL therapy. Excised metastases, mostly pleural nodules or supraclavicular lymph nodes, were used as baseline tumor samples and were taken from the same resection from which TIL were grown. Tumors were collected before any PD-1/PD-L1 blockade, after which patients were given nivolumab, and patients who progressed were given lymphodepletion, an infusion of expanded TIL and IL-2. Adults with stage 4 NSCLC were enrolled from October 2017 to early 2020 in a dual-center phase I trial. Samples were obtained from a single-arm, open-label phase I trial in which tumor-infiltrating lymphocyte therapy with nivolumab was evaluated in advanced non-small cell lung cancer. Portions of each resected tumor were snap-frozen in liquid nitrogen and were stored at -80 degrees C. Tumor regions of interest were chosen on H&E sections by laser-capture macrodissection, pulverized into roughly 16 mg aliquots, and extracted with Qiagen Allprep kits.

Using bias-controlled multiplex PCR with the immunoSEQ v3 hsTCRB kit, the TCR beta CDR3 regions were amplified from genomic DNA. TCR libraries were sequenced on an Illumina NextSeq 500 to approximately 2 million read pairs for survey level or about 5-6.5 million for deep level. In the paper's pipeline: The immunoSEQ Analyzer software assigned V, D and J genes, filtered out non-productive sequences, and reported clonality. Repertoires of infused TIL and blood were compared using productive Simpson clonality and the Morisita overlap index of productive TRB rearrangements. TCRdb took this table from immuneACCESS and kept in-frame rearrangements with V and J called. Such tables lack part of the clones; where checked against another copy, unresolved V genes explain under half of the gap, and the rest is unexplained. D and trimming were read from the DNA, whereas the V and J calls and clone size are those reported in that table. Across this sample there are 95,000 or so clones, with roughly 65% seen only once. The ten largest make up 10% to 11% of the sample.

This TCR was recovered from a person aged 30 to 80 with non-small cell lung cancer. The sequenced sample was tumor tissue, obtained at baseline. The sequence links TRBV4-3 to TRBJ2-5, with 12 junctional bases fitting TRBD2. The CDR3 region has the sequence CASSPLAGGSETQYF. The DNA sequence is TGCGCCAGCAGCCCCCTAGCGGGGGGGTCAGAGACCCAGTACTTC.